Each of the 27 T cell receptor beta chains below was sequenced from the same sample in a study of technical replicates of blood from a few donors (dated by TCRdb to about 2017). The library was prepared using the immunoSEQ multiplex PCR assay. TCRdb obtained this table from immuneACCESS and retained in-frame rearrangements with V and J assigned. These tables miss some clones; where compared with another copy, unresolved V genes account for less than half of the shortfall, and the remainder is unexplained. The sample table holds over 50,000 clones, of which roughly 97% were seen once. The top ten hold around 0.19% of the sample. The sample taken for sequencing was T cells isolated from PBMCs. Receptor source: a human donor in good health.

The rearrangement uses TRBV2 and TRBJ2-1; 15 bases align to TRBD2. The CDR3 length is 13 residues. Germline trimming cut 6 bases from V and 9 bases from J; bases unmatched to any gene: 0. Germline CDR1 SNHLY, CDR2 FYNNEI. The CDR3 here is CASRGLAGGEQFF. The DNA of the CDR3 is TGTGCCAGCAGGGGACTAGCGGGAGGTGAGCAGTTCTTC.

This clone was counted once. The genes are TRBV11-1 and TRBJ2-1; TRBD2 matches 12 bases. V was clipped by 2 bases and J by 7 bases; unmatched bases: 3. The CDR3 runs to 15 residues. The germline CDR1 and CDR2 sequences are SGHAT and FQDESV (reference sequence). The CDR3 sequence: CASSLTSGGLNEQFF. The CDR3 DNA follows: TGTGCCAGCAGCTTAACTAGCGGGGGGTTAAATGAGCAGTTCTTC.

V and J are TRBV7-9 and TRBJ1-4; possibly TRBD1 for D (6 bases). V was trimmed by 5 bases and J by 8 bases, leaving 18 bases between them. The CDR3 loop spans 15 amino acids. Germline V CDR1 and CDR2: SEHNR, FQNEAQ (reference sequence). The CDR3 sequence: CASSQRNRDGEKLFF. Here the CDR3 DNA reads TGTGCCAGCAGCCAACGTAACAGGGACGGCGAAAAACTGTTTTTT.

The V gene is TRBV19, the J gene TRBJ2-2, with 7 bases fitting TRBD2. The length of the CDR3 is 14 residues. Germline V gene lookup returns CDR1 LNHDA and CDR2 SQIVND (reference sequence). After removal of 6 bases from V and 2 bases from J, the junction contained 3 bases not matched to a gene. The CDR3, as DNA: TGTGCCAGTAGGGGGAGGGCAAACACCGGGGAGCTGTTTTTT. Amino acids: CASRGRANTGELFF.

In its sample, this clone was seen once. The chain employs TRBV6-1 and TRBJ1-1; D may be TRBD1 (6 bases). In germline, CDR1 is MNHNS, CDR2 SASEGT. CDR3 length equals 15 residues. V shed 2 bases and J shed 6 bases, with 16 bases lying between them. The CDR3 reads CASSEWGQGKAEAFF. In DNA, the CDR3 is TGTGCCAGCAGTGAATGGGGTCAGGGGAAAGCTGAAGCTTTCTTT.

The V and J genes are TRBV28 and TRBJ2-4, with 7 bases aligning to TRBD1. With V trimmed by 6 bases and J by 0 bases, 11 bases remained unmatched. Germline-derived CDR1 and CDR2 are MDHEN and SYDVKM. The CDR3 is 17 residues long. In DNA, the CDR3 is TGTGCCAGCAGCTCACTGGGACAGAAACTAGCCAAAAACATTCAGTACTTC. Translating gives CASSSLGQKLAKNIQYF.

This chain connects TRBV27 to TRBJ2-2, with 7 bases matching TRBD1. There are 18 residues in the CDR3. The V and J ends lost 5 bases and 1 base, in that order; junction bases with no gene match: 13. Germline V CDR1 and CDR2: MNHEY, SMNVEV (reference sequence). The CDR3 spells CASSPSWDRYRNTGELFF. DNA of the CDR3: TGTGCCAGCAGTCCTTCATGGGACAGATACCGGAACACCGGGGAGCTGTTTTTT.

This chain connects TRBV5-5 to TRBJ1-5, with a tentative D call TRBD1 (5 bases). Trimming stripped 4 bases from V and 7 bases from J, with 21 bases between. CDR3 length: 16 amino acids. The germline V gene has CDR1 SGHKS and CDR2 YYEKEE (reference sequence). CDR3 coding DNA: TGTGCCAGCAGCGAAGGGTGGGGCCGAAGAGACCAGCCCCAGCATTTT. It codes for CASSEGWGRRDQPQHF.

This chain links TRBV7-9 with TRBJ2-1, with TRBD2 identical over 7 bases. V was pared by 1 base and J by 5 bases, with 17 bases of the junction left unmatched. The CDR3 extends over 19 amino acids. Germline assignment: CDR1 SEHNR and CDR2 FQNEAQ (reference sequence). The CDR3 is CASSLVLASGTRKNNEQFF. The CDR3 DNA follows: TGTGCCAGCAGCTTAGTGTTGGCTAGCGGAACCCGAAAGAACAATGAGCAGTTCTTC.

V is TRBV14 and J is TRBJ2-3; 7 bases map to TRBD2. The germline gives CDR1 SGHDN, CDR2 FVKESK. The V gene end was trimmed by 1 base and the J gene end by 8 bases; junction bases not matched to a gene: 6. This CDR3 region has 14 residues. This CDR3 is CASSQGGGTPTQYF. CDR3 coding DNA: TGTGCCAGCAGCCAAGGGGGGGGAACCCCTACGCAGTATTTT.

The V and J genes are TRBV11-2 and TRBJ2-3, with TRBD1 matching over 7 bases. The CDR3 runs to 16 residues. J was trimmed by 6 bases and V by 4 bases; bases with no gene match: 13. Germline V lookup: CDR1 SGHAT, CDR2 FQNNGV. The CDR3 sequence: CASSSTRGRVLDTQYF. CDR3 coding DNA: TGTGCCAGCAGCTCCACGAGGGGGCGGGTTCTGGATACGCAGTATTTT.

The V call is TRBV11-1, the J call TRBJ2-7; no reliable D call. The V end was cut by 1 base, the J end by 3 bases, with 7 bases between. The CDR3 is 13 amino acids. The germline V gene encodes CDR1 SGHAT and CDR2 FQDESV (reference sequence). The chain's CDR3 is CASSLGRIYEQYF. Here the CDR3 DNA reads TGTGCCAGCAGCTTAGGGCGGATCTACGAGCAGTACTTC.

The J gene is TRBJ2-7, the V gene TRBV11-2; D uncertain. The CDR3 covers 14 residues. Germline V gene sequence: CDR1 SGHAT, CDR2 FQNNGV. Trimming removed 0 bases at V and 2 bases at J, with 8 bases between. CDR3 in DNA: TGTGCCAGCAGCTTAGAGGCCACGACCTACGAGCAGTACTTC. Translated, it gives CASSLEATTYEQYF.

The V and J genes are TRBV7-2 and TRBJ2-2; a weak D match, TRBD1 (5 bases). The CDR3 is made up of 13 amino acids. Trimming cost V 5 bases and J 8 bases, with 12 bases left between them. Germline V gives CDR1 SGHTA, CDR2 FQGNSA. The CDR3 here is CASSLKGWGELFF. CDR3 coding DNA: TGTGCCAGCAGCCTCAAGGGGTGGGGGGAGCTGTTTTTT. The full variable domain, its missing parts supplied by reference TRBV7-2 and TRBJ2-2, is GAGVSQSPSNKVTEKGKDVELRCDPISGHTALYWYRQSLGQGLEFLIYFQGNSAPDKSGLPSDRFSAERTGGSVSTLTIQRTQQEDSAVYLCASSLKGWGELFFGEGSRLTVL.

V and J are TRBV25-1 and TRBJ2-3, with TRBD2 matching 7 bases. Germline CDR1 reads MGHDK; CDR2 reads SYGVNS. J was trimmed by 4 bases and V by 2 bases; bases with no gene match: 9. The CDR3 covers 16 residues. The chain's CDR3 is CASSEGVGGPADTQYF. The CDR3 DNA reads as TGTGCCAGCAGTGAAGGGGTGGGAGGGCCGGCAGATACGCAGTATTTT.

The V gene is TRBV5-8, the J gene TRBJ2-3; TRBD2 might be the D (6 bases). The CDR3 consists of 16 residues. V was trimmed by 2 bases and J by 0 bases, leaving 13 bases between them. Germline V CDR1 and CDR2: SGHTS, YDEGEE. CDR3 coding DNA: TGTGCCAGCAGCTTAGGGCGGGGTGGGAGCACAGATACGCAGTATTTT. Its translation: CASSLGRGGSTDTQYF.

V and J are TRBV28 and TRBJ2-1; 10 positions agree with TRBD2. The CDR3 is 16 amino acids. The V gene end was trimmed by 6 bases and the J gene end by 6 bases; junction bases not matched to a gene: 11. Germline CDR1 reads MDHEN; CDR2 reads SYDVKM. The CDR3 nucleotides read TGTGCCAGCAGAGTCGCCGGACTAGCGGCGGGCAATGAGCAGTTCTTC. Residues: CASRVAGLAAGNEQFF.

The chain carries TRBV28 and TRBJ2-5; 8 bases map to TRBD1. Losses at the gene ends were 3 bases for V and 4 bases for J; bases not matched to a gene: 7. Per germline, CDR1 MDHEN and CDR2 SYDVKM. The CDR3 is made up of 15 amino acids. The CDR3 protein is CASSLDRERGETQYF. The CDR3, as DNA: TGTGCCAGCAGTTTGGACAGGGAGAGGGGAGAGACCCAGTACTTC.

This chain uses TRBV30 with TRBJ1-3; weak D call: TRBD1 (6 bases). The germline gives CDR1 GTSNPN, CDR2 SVGIG (reference sequence). Trimming pared 2 bases from V and 2 bases from J, leaving 25 bases between. This CDR3 spans 19 amino acids. The CDR3: CAWSLFGDTVRGPGNTIYF. The DNA of the CDR3 is TGTGCCTGGAGTTTGTTTGGGGACACCGTTCGAGGTCCTGGAAACACCATATATTTT.

The genes are TRBV7-9 and TRBJ1-3; D unclear. V gave up 0 bases and J gave up 0 bases, with 9 bases separating them. The CDR3 loop spans 16 amino acids. Germline V gene lookup returns CDR1 SEHNR and CDR2 FQNEAQ (reference sequence). This chain's CDR3 is CASSLATPSSGNTIYF. CDR3 sequence (DNA): TGTGCCAGCAGCTTAGCCACCCCCAGCTCTGGAAACACCATATATTTT.

The chain recombines TRBV11-2 with TRBJ2-1; 8 nucleotides match TRBD1. This CDR3 is built from 16 residues. CDR1 and CDR2 (germline): SGHAT, FQNNGV. The V and J ends lost 0 bases and 2 bases, in that order; junction bases with no gene match: 3. This chain's CDR3 is CASSLEAGGTYNEQFF. CDR3 sequence (DNA): TGTGCCAGCAGCTTAGAAGCAGGGGGCACCTACAATGAGCAGTTCTTC.

The CDR3 here is CASRYVHSFF. CDR3 nucleotide sequence: TGTGCCAGCAGGTACGTCCACTCTTTCTTT. The chain combines TRBV28 with TRBJ1-1; no clear D gene. Between the trimmed V and J ends, which lost 6 bases and 12 bases, there was a span of 11 bases. Germline V lookup: CDR1 MDHEN, CDR2 SYDVKM. This CDR3 has 10 residues.

The gene calls are TRBV4-2 and TRBJ1-1; TRBD1 is a possible D gene (5 bases). V gave up 4 bases and J gave up 4 bases, with 10 bases separating them. The CDR3 consists of 13 residues. CDR1 is LGHNA, CDR2 YNFKEQ, per germline. The CDR3 nucleotides are TGTGCCAGCAGCCCCGCGGGGGGCACTGAAGCTTTCTTT. As protein: CASSPAGGTEAFF.

The gene calls are TRBV7-2 and TRBJ1-1, with TRBD1 matching 8 bases. Germline CDR1 reads SGHTA; CDR2 reads FQGNSA. The CDR3 has 14 residues. J lost 4 bases, V lost 8 bases, and 9 bases had no gene match. CDR3 protein: CASGSGGSGTEAFF. The CDR3 bases are TGTGCCAGCGGATCAGGGGGCTCAGGCACTGAAGCTTTCTTT.

The CDR3 DNA follows: TGTGCCAGTAGTGGAAATTTAGGCAGGGGGGAAGGAGGCTACACCTTC. Its protein product is CASSGNLGRGEGGYTF. The chain joins TRBV19 to TRBJ1-2; 7 bases match TRBD1. This CDR3 spans 16 amino acids. With 5 bases clipped from V and 8 bases from J, the junction kept 17 bases outside the gene matches. The V gene's germline CDR1 is LNHDA and CDR2 SQIVND (reference sequence).

This chain links TRBV27 with TRBJ2-1; 9 nucleotides match TRBD2. The germline V gene encodes CDR1 MNHEY and CDR2 SMNVEV (reference sequence). The CDR3 totals 23 residues. Trimming at V came to 4 bases and at J to 4 bases, leaving 29 bases not matched to a gene. CDR3 bases: TGTGCCAGCAGTTCTAAGGGATCCCCTATTACAGGGGACGGCGGGAGGGCGTACAATGAGCAGTTCTTC. It codes for CASSSKGSPITGDGGRAYNEQFF.

The V gene is TRBV7-9, the J gene TRBJ2-7; D gene ambiguous. CDR3 length equals 14 residues. Per germline, CDR1 SEHNR and CDR2 FQNEAQ (reference sequence). Trimming removed 1 base from V and 5 bases from J, with 12 bases in between. CDR3 DNA sequence: TGTGCCAGCAGCTTAGAAGTGACTCCCCACGAGCAGTACTTC. This codes for CASSLEVTPHEQYF.